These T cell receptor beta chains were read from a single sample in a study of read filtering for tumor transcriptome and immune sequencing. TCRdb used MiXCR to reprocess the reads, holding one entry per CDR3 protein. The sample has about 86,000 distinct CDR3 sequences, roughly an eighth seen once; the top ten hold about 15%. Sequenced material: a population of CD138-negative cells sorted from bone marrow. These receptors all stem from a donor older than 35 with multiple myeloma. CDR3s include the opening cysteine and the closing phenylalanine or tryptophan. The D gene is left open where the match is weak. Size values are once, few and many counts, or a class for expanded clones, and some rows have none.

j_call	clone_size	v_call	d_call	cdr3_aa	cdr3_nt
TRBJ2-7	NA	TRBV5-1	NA	CASSSLSGSEQCF	TGCGCCAGCAGTTCGCTCTCTGGGTCCGAGCAGTGCTTC
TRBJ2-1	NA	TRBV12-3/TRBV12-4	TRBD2	CASTPPGLAGGHSNEQFF	TGTGCCAGCACTCCCCCGGGACTAGCGGGAGGGCATTCGAATGAGCAGTTCTTC
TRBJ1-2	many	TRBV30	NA	CAWKTGPSNGYTF	TGTGCCTGGAAAACCGGGCCAAGCAACGGCTACACCTTC
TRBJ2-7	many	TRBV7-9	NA	CASSSSRGGGFYEQYF	TGTGCCAGCAGCTCTTCCCGGGGAGGGGGCTTTTACGAGCAGTACTTC
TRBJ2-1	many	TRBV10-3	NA	CAISDLTASGSYNEQFF	TGTGCCATCAGCGATCTGACGGCAAGCGGGTCATACAATGAGCAGTTCTTC
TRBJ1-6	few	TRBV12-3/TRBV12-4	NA	CASTSGASRIGDSPLHF	TGTGCCAGCACCTCCGGGGCGAGCCGGATCGGGGATTCACCCCTCCACTTT
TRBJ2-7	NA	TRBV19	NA	CASSRRQGAAGTSYEQYF	TGTGCCAGTAGTCGCCGCCAGGGAGCTGCCGGGACCTCCTACGAGCAGTACTTC
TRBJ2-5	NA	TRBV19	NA	CASSIRHRQIYQETQHF	TGTGCCAGTAGTATTCGGCATCGTCAGATTTACCAAGAGACCCAGCACTTC
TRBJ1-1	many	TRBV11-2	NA	CASSFLNTEAFF	TGTGCCAGCAGCTTTCTGAACACTGAAGCTTTCTTT
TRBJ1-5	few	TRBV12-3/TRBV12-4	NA	CASSSLSNQPQHF	TGTGCCAGCAGCTCTCTGAGCAATCAGCCCCAGCATTTT
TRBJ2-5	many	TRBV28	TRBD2	CASSSGTSGRETQYF	TGTGCCAGCAGTTCGGGGACTAGCGGGAGGGAGACCCAGTACTTC
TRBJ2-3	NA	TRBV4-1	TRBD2	CTSSQAGYGTDTQYF	TGCACCAGCAGCCAAGCGGGATACGGCACAGATACGCAGTATTTT
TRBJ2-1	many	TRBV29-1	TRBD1	CSAGTGVGNEQFF	TGCAGCGCCGGGACAGGGGTTGGAAATGAGCAGTTCTTC
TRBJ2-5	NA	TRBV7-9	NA	CASSVRDTETQYF	TGTGCCAGCAGCGTCCGGGACACAGAGACCCAGTACTTC
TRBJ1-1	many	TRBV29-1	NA	CTAMGGVNTEAFF	TGCACCGCAATGGGGGGGGTGAACACTGAAGCTTTCTTT
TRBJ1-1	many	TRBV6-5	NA	CASSYKGGEAFF	TGTGCCAGCAGTTACAAAGGGGGAGAAGCTTTCTTT
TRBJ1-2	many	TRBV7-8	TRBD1	CASKLGTANGYTF	TGTGCCAGTAAACTTGGGACAGCTAATGGCTACACCTTC
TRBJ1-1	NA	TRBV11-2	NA	CASSVRPRDGGRFTEAFF	TGTGCCAGCAGCGTCCGGCCGCGGGACGGCGGAAGGTTCACTGAAGCTTTCTTT
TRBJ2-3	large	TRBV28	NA	CASSPLGADTQYF	TGTGCCAGCAGCCCGCTGGGAGCAGATACGCAGTATTTT
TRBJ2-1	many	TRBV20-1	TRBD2	CSVMRWGSGKAYNEQFF	TGCAGTGTAATGCGATGGGGTAGCGGGAAGGCCTACAATGAGCAGTTCTTC
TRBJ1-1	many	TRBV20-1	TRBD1	CSARPRTGGNTEAFF	TGCAGTGCTAGACCCCGGACAGGGGGAAACACTGAAGCTTTCTTT
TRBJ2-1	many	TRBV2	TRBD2	CASRRSLAGVGDEQFF	TGTGCCAGCAGGCGCTCCCTAGCGGGAGTAGGTGATGAGCAGTTCTTC
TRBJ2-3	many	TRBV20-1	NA	CSAGGGAASTDTQYF	TGCAGTGCTGGGGGGGGGGCTGCTAGCACAGATACGCAGTATTTT
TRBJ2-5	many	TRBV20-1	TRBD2	CSARSATSGIETQYF	TGCAGTGCTAGGAGCGCGACTAGCGGGATAGAGACCCAGTACTTC
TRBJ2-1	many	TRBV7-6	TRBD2	CASSTTSDNEQFF	TGTGCCAGCAGCACAACTAGCGACAATGAGCAGTTCTTC
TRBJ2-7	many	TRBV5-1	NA	CASSRDRPSSSYEQYF	TGCGCCAGCAGCCGAGACAGACCTTCAAGTTCCTACGAGCAGTACTTC
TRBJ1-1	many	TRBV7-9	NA	CASSLYSGANTEAFF	TGTGCCAGCAGCTTATACAGTGGGGCGAACACTGAAGCTTTCTTT
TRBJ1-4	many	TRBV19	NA	CASSLIHRVGDEKLFF	TGTGCCAGTAGCCTCATTCACAGGGTCGGCGATGAAAAACTGTTTTTT
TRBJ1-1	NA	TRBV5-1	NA	CASSLADKIEAFF	TGCGCCAGCAGCTTAGCAGATAAGATAGAAGCTTTCTTT
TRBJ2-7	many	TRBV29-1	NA	CSGGADSYEQYF	TGCAGCGGTGGGGCGGACTCCTACGAGCAGTACTTC
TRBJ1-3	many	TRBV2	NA	CASRRPTNSGNTIYF	TGTGCCAGCAGGCGACCGACCAACTCTGGAAACACCATATATTTT
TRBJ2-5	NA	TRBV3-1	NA	CASSHVSETQYF	TGTGCCAGCAGCCATGTGTCAGAGACCCAGTACTTC
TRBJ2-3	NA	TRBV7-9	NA	CASSYGTIDTRYF	TGTGCCAGCAGCTACGGGACCATAGATACGCGGTATTTT
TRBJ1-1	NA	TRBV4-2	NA	CASSQDPGRESEAFF	TGTGCCAGCAGCCAAGATCCAGGGAGAGAGTCTGAAGCTTTCTTT
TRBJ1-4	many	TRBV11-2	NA	CASSSTGTTNEKLFF	TGTGCCAGCAGCTCAACCGGGACAACTAATGAAAAACTGTTTTTT
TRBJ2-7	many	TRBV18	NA	CASSPVAREQYF	TGTGCCAGCTCACCCGTGGCACGTGAGCAGTACTTC
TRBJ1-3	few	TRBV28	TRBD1	CASSPGTASGNTIYF	TGTGCCAGCAGTCCGGGGACAGCCTCTGGAAACACCATATATTTT
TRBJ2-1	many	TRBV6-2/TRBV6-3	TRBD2	CASTGTSGRPSYNEQFF	TGTGCCAGCACCGGGACTAGCGGGAGGCCGTCTTACAATGAGCAGTTCTTC
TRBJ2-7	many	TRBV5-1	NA	CASSLDGAPSYEQYF	TGCGCCAGCAGCTTGGACGGGGCACCCTCCTACGAGCAGTACTTC
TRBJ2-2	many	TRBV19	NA	CASSAVLANTGELFF	TGTGCCAGTAGCGCAGTGCTAGCGAACACCGGGGAGCTGTTTTTT
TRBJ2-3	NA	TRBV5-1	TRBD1	CASSWGQSTDTQYF	TGCGCCAGCAGCTGGGGACAGAGCACAGATACGCAGTATTTT
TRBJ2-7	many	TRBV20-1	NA	CSASATKTSYEQYF	TGCAGTGCTAGTGCAACTAAAACCTCCTACGAGCAGTACTTC
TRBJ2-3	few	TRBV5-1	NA	CASSLSGAGGTDTQYF	TGCGCCAGCAGCTTGTCCGGGGCAGGGGGCACAGATACGCAGTATTTT
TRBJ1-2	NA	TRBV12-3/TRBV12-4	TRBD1	CASSLSGGYGYTF	TGTGCCAGCAGTTTATCAGGGGGCTATGGCTACACCTTC
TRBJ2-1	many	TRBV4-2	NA	CASSPPTSLTPNEQFF	TGTGCCAGCAGCCCACCGACTTCCCTCACTCCCAATGAGCAGTTCTTC
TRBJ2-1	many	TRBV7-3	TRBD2	CASRPGGAANEQFF	TGTGCCAGCAGGCCGGGAGGCGCGGCCAATGAGCAGTTCTTC
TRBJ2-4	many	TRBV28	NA	CASSSRLAKNIQYF	TGTGCCAGCAGCTCCCGACTAGCCAAAAACATTCAGTACTTC
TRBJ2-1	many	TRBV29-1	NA	CSVTPGSADEQFF	TGCAGCGTGACTCCCGGGAGTGCAGATGAGCAGTTCTTC
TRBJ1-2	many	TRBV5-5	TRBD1	CASSLADREYYGYTF	TGTGCCAGCAGCTTGGCTGACAGGGAGTACTATGGCTACACCTTC
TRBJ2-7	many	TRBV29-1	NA	CSVRLRDGWKDKQYF	TGCAGCGTCCGCCTCCGGGACGGTTGGAAGGATAAGCAGTACTTC
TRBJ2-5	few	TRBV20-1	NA	CSADLLETQYF	TGCAGTGCAGACCTATTGGAGACCCAGTACTTC
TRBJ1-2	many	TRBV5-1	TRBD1	CASSSEPGQGGYGYTF	TGCGCCAGCAGCTCCGAACCGGGACAGGGGGGTTATGGCTACACCTTC
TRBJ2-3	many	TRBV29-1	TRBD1	CSVVQGARADTQYF	TGCAGCGTTGTACAGGGGGCGCGAGCAGATACGCAGTATTTT